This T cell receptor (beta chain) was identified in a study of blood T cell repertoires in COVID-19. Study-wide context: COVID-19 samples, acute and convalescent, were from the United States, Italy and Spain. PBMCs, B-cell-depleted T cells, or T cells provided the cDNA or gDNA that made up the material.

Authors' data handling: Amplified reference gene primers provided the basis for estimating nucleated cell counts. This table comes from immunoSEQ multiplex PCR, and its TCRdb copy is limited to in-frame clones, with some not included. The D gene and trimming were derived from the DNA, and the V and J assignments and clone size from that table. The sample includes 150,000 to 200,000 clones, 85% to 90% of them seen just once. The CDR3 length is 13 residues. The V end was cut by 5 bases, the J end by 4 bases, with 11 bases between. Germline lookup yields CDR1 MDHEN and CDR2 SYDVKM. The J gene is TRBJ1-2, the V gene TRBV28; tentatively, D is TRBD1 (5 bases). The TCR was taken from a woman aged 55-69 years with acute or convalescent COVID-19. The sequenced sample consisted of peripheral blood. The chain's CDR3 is CASSTRGGYGYTF. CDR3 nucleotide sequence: TGTGCCAGCAGTACTCGGGGGGGCTATGGCTACACCTTC.